What follows describes a single TCR beta chain. The antigen this receptor binds is unknown. Base qualities are not provided; no much larger clone lies one nucleotide away. This specimen belongs to a study of regulatory and conventional T cells in RAG deficiency (dated by TCRdb to about 2017). In terms of the full investigation: Autoimmunity is frequently seen with hypomorphic RAG mutations in combined immunodeficiency or atypical SCID. High-throughput TCR beta sequencing was used to compare the diversity and composition of the Treg, conventional CD4+ and CD8+ T cell repertoires of RAG-deficient patients with those of healthy controls.

The library relied on the immunoSEQ multiplex PCR assay. Genomic DNA from the sorted T-cell subsets was used to amplify and sequence rearranged TCR beta chain products. The study's processing was this. Shannon entropy and Simpson indices were used to quantify the repertoire diversity of productive TCR beta rearrangements. Clonal expansion was assessed by the summed frequency of the 100 most abundant productive TCR beta clonotypes among total reads. The TRB repertoires were evaluated with a self-reactivity index based on amino acid usage at CDR3beta positions 6 and 7. Two-way ANOVA was used for repertoire analyses, while Student t or Mann-Whitney tests were used for flow cytometric analyses. Held by TCRdb, this immuneACCESS table contains in-frame sequences only and omits some clones. Under half of the omission traces to an unresolved V gene where checked; the cause of the rest is unknown. V, J and clone size are those of that table, while D and trimming were read from the DNA. In this sample the table shows roughly 2,600 clones, around 80% of which occur a single time. About 5% of the sample is held by the ten biggest clonotypes.

Before genomic DNA extraction, conventional CD4+ T cells were isolated from blood as CD25-low CD127-high cells. Eight patients with RAG deficiency were studied, comprising one with SCID, two with Omenn syndrome and five with combined immunodeficiency or atypical SCID. What the research found in general, with its limitations: Compared with control T-cell subpopulations, RAG-deficient patients had much lower Shannon entropy and higher Simpson indices. Compared with controls, Omenn syndrome and CID/AS patients had around 92-fold fewer unique TCR beta sequences in Treg cells, but only around 10-fold fewer in the other subsets. All patient T-cell subsets had shorter CDR3 lengths; Omenn syndrome patients showed >75% Treg-Tconv repertoire overlap at nucleotide and amino acid level. For some subjects, some analyses of T-cell subsets were not performed. Rather than being bona fide Treg cells, the sorted CD25-high CD127-low cells in Omenn syndrome patients may represent peripherally activated cells.

The TCR sequence derives from a human donor with RAG deficiency presenting as severe combined immunodeficiency. Sequencing was carried out using CD4+ effector T cells sorted from blood.

The sequenced DNA is TGTGCCAGCAGCCCACACGCTAGCACAGATACGCAGTATTTT. Its protein reads: CASSPHASTDTQYF. The chain is made from TRBV7-3 and TRBJ2-3, with the D gene not confidently named. V loses 5 bases of germline sequence and J loses 0 bases, and the interval between the two ends is 9 bases. Taken from the germline V gene, the CDR1 and CDR2 loops are SGHTA and FQGTGA. Taken from cysteine to phenylalanine, the CDR3 has 14 residues. Only the CDR3 region is kept as DNA, spanning 42 bases read in frame from base 1.